This T cell receptor beta chain was identified in a study of blood T cell repertoires in COVID-19. After removal of 7 bases from V and 10 bases from J, the junction contained 10 bases not matched to a gene. Per germline, CDR1 MRHNA and CDR2 SNTAGT. CDR3 size: 15 residues. The assay was immunoSEQ multiplex PCR, and TCRdb's table has in-frame clones only and misses some. The sample yields 110,000 or so clones, over 75% seen once. The TCR was taken from a man aged 45-65 years with acute or convalescent COVID-19. Sample: peripheral blood. This chain joins TRBV6-4 and TRBJ1-6; 10 bases fit TRBD1. CDR3 protein: CASKIDRGQESPLHF. The CDR3, as DNA: TGTGCCAGCAAAATTGACAGGGGGCAGGAATCACCCCTCCACTTT.